This record looks at one T cell receptor beta chain sequence and its context. Its antigen is not identified. Healthy Caucasians supplied all donations. This entry is derived from a study of identical twins. Overall study results and limits: It was possible that invariant MAIT and iNKT cells partly confounded the zero-insertion analyses.

This CDR3 has 14 amino acids. Per germline, CDR1 MNHEY and CDR2 SVGAGI. V lost 7 bases and J 7 bases, leaving 20 bases between the germline ends. TCRdb recomputed calls from the 5' RACE reads with MiXCR, one row per CDR3 protein. The repertoire holds 1.5 million to 2 million distinct CDR3 sequences, about 32% seen once, with 0.27% in the top ten. The sequencing input was cord blood. The rearrangement joins TRBV6-5 to TRBJ2-7; a weak D match, TRBD2 (6 bases). This clonotype was obtained from a newborn girl in good health. CDR3 in DNA: TGTGCCAGCACTCAGACTAGTCGAGGCGATGAGCAGTACTTC. This gives the protein CASTQTSRGDEQYF.